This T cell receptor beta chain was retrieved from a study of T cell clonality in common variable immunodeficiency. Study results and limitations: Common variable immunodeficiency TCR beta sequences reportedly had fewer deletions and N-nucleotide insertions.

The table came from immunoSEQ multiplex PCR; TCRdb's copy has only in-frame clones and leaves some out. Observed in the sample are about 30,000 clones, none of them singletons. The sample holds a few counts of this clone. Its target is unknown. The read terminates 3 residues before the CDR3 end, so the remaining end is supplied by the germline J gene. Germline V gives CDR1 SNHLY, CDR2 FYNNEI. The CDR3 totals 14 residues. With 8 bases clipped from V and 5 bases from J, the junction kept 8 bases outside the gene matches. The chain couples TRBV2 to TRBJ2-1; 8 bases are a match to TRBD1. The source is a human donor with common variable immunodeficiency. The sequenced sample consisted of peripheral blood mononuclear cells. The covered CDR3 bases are TGTGCCAGCCTCCGAGACAGGGGCCACAATGAG. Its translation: CASLRDRGHNE. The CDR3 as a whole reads CASLRDRGHNEQFF.